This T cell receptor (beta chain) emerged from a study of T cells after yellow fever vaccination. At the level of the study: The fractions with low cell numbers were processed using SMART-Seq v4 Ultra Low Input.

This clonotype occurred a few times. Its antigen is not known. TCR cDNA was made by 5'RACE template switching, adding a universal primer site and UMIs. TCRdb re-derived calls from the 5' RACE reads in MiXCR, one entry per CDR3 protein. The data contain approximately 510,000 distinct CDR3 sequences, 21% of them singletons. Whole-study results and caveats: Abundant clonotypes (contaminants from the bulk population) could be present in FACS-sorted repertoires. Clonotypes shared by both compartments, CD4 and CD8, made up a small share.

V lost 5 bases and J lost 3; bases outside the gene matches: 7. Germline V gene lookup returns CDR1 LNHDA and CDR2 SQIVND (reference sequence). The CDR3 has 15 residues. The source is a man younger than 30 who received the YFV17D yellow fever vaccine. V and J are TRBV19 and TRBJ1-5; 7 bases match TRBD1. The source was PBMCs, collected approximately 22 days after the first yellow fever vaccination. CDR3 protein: CASSEQGSANQPQHF. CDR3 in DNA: TGTGCCAGTAGTGAACAGGGGAGCGCCAATCAGCCCCAGCATTTT.